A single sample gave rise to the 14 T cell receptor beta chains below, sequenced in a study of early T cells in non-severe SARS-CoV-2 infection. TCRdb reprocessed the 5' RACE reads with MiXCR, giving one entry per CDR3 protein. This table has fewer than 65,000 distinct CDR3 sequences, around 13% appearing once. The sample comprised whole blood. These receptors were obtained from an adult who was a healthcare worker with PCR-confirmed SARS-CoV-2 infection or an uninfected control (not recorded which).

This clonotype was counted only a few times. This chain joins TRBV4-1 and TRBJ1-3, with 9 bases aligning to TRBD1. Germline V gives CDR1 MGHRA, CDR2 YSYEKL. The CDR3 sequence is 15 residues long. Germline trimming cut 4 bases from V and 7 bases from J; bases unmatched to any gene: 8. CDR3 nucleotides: TGCGCCAGCAGCCGAAGAAGGGACAGGGAGAACACCATATATTTT. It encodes CASSRRRDRENTIYF.

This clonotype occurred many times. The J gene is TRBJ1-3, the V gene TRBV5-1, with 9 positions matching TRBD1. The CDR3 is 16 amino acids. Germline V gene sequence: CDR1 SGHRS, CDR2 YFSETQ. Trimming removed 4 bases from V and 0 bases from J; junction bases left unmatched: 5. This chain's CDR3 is CASSPGTGNSGNTIYF. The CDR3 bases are TGCGCCAGCAGCCCGGGGACAGGGAACTCTGGAAACACCATATATTTT.

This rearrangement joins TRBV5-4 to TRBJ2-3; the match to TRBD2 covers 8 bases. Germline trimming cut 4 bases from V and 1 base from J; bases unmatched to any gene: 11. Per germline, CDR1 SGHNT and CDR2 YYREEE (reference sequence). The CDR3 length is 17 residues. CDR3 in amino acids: CASSPPEGRGGTDTQYF. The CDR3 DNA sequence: TGTGCCAGCAGCCCACCCGAGGGGCGGGGGGGCACAGATACGCAGTATTTT.

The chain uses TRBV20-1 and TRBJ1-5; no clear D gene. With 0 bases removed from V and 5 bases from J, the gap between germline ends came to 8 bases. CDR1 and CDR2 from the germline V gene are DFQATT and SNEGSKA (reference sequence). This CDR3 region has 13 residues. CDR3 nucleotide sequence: TGCAGTGCTAGAGATCTTACCGATCAGCCCCAGCATTTT. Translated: CSARDLTDQPQHF.

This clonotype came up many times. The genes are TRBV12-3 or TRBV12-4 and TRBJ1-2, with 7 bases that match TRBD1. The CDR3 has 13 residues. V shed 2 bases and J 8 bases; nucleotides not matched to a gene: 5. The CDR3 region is CASSLKGGWGYTF. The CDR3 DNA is TGTGCCAGCAGTTTAAAAGGGGGCTGGGGCTACACCTTC.

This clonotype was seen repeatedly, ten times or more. The CDR3 region has the DNA TGTGCCAGCAGTTTCGGGGGTTCTCAGGGCAATCAGCCCCAGCATTTT. It yields the protein CASSFGGSQGNQPQHF. This chain uses TRBV12-3 or TRBV12-4 with TRBJ1-5; TRBD1 might be the D (5 bases). Deletions cut 3 bases from V and 2 bases from J, with 14 bases between. This CDR3 spans 16 amino acids.

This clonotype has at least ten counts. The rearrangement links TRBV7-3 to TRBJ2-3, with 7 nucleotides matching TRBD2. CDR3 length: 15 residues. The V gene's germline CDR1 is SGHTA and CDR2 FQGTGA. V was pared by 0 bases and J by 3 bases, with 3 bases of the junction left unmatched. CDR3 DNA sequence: TGTGCCAGCAGCTTAACCGGGGGGACTACAGATACGCAGTATTTT. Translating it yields CASSLTGGTTDTQYF.

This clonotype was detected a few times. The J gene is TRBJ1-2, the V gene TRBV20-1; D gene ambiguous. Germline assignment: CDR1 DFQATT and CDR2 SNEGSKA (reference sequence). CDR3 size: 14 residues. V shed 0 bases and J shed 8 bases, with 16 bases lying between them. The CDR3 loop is CSARDPPGSGGYTF. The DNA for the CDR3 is TGCAGTGCTAGAGATCCCCCGGGCAGCGGAGGCTACACCTTC.

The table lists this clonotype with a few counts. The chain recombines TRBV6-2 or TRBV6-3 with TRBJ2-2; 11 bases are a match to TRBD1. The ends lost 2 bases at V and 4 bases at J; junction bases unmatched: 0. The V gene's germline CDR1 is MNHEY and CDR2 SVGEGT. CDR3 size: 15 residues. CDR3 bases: TGTGCCAGCAGTTACGGACAGGGGGCCACCGGGGAGCTGTTTTTT. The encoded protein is CASSYGQGATGELFF.

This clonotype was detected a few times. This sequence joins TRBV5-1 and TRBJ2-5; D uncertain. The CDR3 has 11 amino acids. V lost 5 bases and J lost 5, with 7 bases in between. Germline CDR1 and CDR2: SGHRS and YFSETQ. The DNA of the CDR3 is TGCGCCAGCAGTCGTTTGGAGACCCAGTACTTC. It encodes CASSRLETQYF.

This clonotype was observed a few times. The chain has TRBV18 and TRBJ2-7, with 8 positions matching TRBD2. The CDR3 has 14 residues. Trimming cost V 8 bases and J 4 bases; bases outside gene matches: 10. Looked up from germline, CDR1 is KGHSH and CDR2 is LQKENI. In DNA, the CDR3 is TGTGCCAGCCGGAAAACCCGGGGGGGATACGAGCAGTACTTC. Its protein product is CASRKTRGGYEQYF. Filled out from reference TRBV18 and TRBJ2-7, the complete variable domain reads NAGVMQNPRHLVRRRGQEARLRCSPMKGHSHVYWYRQLPEEGLKFMVYLQKENIIDESGMPKERFSAEFPKEGPSILRIQQVVRGDSAAYFCASRKTRGGYEQYFGPGTRLTVT.

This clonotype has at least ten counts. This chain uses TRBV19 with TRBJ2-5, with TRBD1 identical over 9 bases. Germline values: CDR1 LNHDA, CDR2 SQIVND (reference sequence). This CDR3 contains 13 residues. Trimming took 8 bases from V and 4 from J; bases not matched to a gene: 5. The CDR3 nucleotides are TGTGCCAGTGGGACAGGGCTGGGAGAGACCCAGTACTTC. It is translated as CASGTGLGETQYF.

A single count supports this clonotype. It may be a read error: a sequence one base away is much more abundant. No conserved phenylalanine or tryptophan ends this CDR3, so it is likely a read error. CDR3 DNA: TGTGCCTGGAGTGTTGGCGGAGATCAGCCCCAGCATTTA. Translating gives CAWSVGGDQPQHL. This sequence joins TRBV30 and TRBJ1-5; D gene unclear. With 0 bases removed from V and 5 bases from J, the gap between germline ends came to 8 bases. Germline V gene data show CDR1 as GTSNPN and CDR2 as SVGIG (reference sequence). This CDR3 comprises 13 residues.

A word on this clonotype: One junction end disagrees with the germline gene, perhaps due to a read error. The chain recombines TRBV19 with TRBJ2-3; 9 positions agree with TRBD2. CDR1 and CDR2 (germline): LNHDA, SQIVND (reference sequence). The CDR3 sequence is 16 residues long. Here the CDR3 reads CACSPQTSGLTDTQYF. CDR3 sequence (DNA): TGTGCCTGTAGTCCCCAGACTAGCGGACTCACAGATACGCAGTATTTT.